The T cell receptor beta chain under discussion was sequenced for a study of blood T cell repertoires in COVID-19. Sequencing used immunoSEQ multiplex PCR; TCRdb keeps in-frame clones, though not all of them. Of fewer than 30,000 clones in the sample, roughly 88% were seen once. There are 15 residues in the CDR3. CDR1 is SNHLY, CDR2 FYNNEI, per germline. With 4 bases clipped from V and 2 bases from J, the junction kept 4 bases outside the gene matches. The rearrangement links TRBV2 to TRBJ1-2, with 10 nucleotides matching TRBD1. Sequencing was carried out using peripheral blood. The clonotype comes from an elderly woman with COVID-19, enrolled during active disease. The CDR3 sequence: CASSAQTGGNYGYTF. CDR3 sequence (DNA): TGTGCCAGCAGTGCTCAGACAGGGGGCAACTATGGCTACACCTTC.